The T cell receptor beta chain described here comes from a study of CD8 T cells in ankylosing spondylitis. TCRdb re-called the 5' RACE reads through MiXCR, storing one row per CDR3 protein. Among just under 350,000 distinct CDR3 sequences listed, approximately 14% were seen once. The CDR3 sequence is 19 residues long. Germline CDR1 reads WNHNN; CDR2 reads SYGVQD (reference sequence). V dropped 5 bases and J dropped 0; count of bases not matched to a gene: 7. The J gene is TRBJ2-1, the V gene TRBV10-1; TRBD2 aligns across 16 bases. Sequencing was carried out using blood, either unsorted or a sorted T cell fraction (not recorded which). The source is a male donor with ankylosing spondylitis or in good health (not recorded which). The CDR3 DNA follows: TGCGCCAGCAGTCCCCCCGGGACTAGCGGGAGGGGCTCCTACAATGAGCAGTTCTTC. This sequence encodes CASSPPGTSGRGSYNEQFF.